This paragraph covers one TCR beta chain sequence. Its matching antigen is unknown. Each CDR3 protein gets one entry after TCRdb re-called the RACE reads with MiXCR. The table has about 93,000 distinct CDR3 sequences, approximately 9% seen once. The data derive from a study of human T cells and chemical hapten exposure. The time point is: healthy volunteer bleed at 2 weeks. RNA extraction used unfractionated whole blood as the source of total RNA. General observations from the study: Counts of TCRs above 1 in 1000 frequency stayed unchanged with DPC sensitization.

Trimming removed 2 bases at V and 9 bases at J, with 14 bases between. CDR1 PRHDT and CDR2 FYEKMQ come from the germline V gene (reference sequence). The length of the CDR3 is 14 residues. The rearrangement joins TRBV13 to TRBJ2-1, with a weak D call TRBD1 (7 bases). Input material: whole blood. The receptor's source is a female donor in good health. Some clones in this sample may be carry-over from other donors' samples. The CDR3, as DNA: TGTGCCAGCAGCTTAATGGCAGGGGGAGGTGAGCAGTTCTTC. Translation: CASSLMAGGGEQFF.